The 2 T cell receptor beta chains listed next were all sequenced from one sample in a study of post-analysis software for immune sequencing data. TCR beta cDNA libraries included unique molecular identifiers. A single record per CDR3 protein comes from TCRdb applying MiXCR to the PCR reads. The table lists 350,000 to 450,000 distinct CDR3 sequences, 35% to 45% of them singletons, with approximately 7.7% in the top ten. Regarding the study as a whole: Five or six TRBV segments, TRBV5-6, TRBV5-1 and TRBV20-1 among them, were found more frequent in patients than controls.

These receptors have no known antigen. Sequencing was carried out using blood. Receptors were obtained from a girl aged 2 to 10 with multiple sclerosis.

The rearrangement joins TRBV5-1 to TRBJ2-4; no clear D. The assigned J gene may be wrong: the sequence end matches TRBJ2-7 better. The germline CDR1 and CDR2 sequences are SGHRS and YFSETQ. CDR3 length: 13 residues. The CDR3 reads CASSEYQKDEQYF. The CDR3 DNA reads as TGCGCCAGCAGCGAATACCAGAAAGACGAGCAGTACTTC.

This chain links TRBV24-1 with TRBJ2-1; D unclear. The germline V gene encodes CDR1 KGHDR and CDR2 SFDVKD. This CDR3 has 13 amino acids. Trimming shortened V by 2 bases and J by 8 bases, and 9 bases separated the two germline ends. CDR3 coding DNA: TGTGCCACCAGTGATTCGGGTATCTATGAGCAGTTCTTC. Encoded protein: CATSDSGIYEQFF.